The text below deals with one TCR beta chain. It lacks a known antigen. No much larger clone is present one base from it, and per-base qualities are unavailable. These data are taken from a study of T-cell reconstitution after alpha-beta-depleted transplantation in children (dated by TCRdb to the mid-2010s). Broadly, across the study: Using TCR repertoire profiling, the study quantitatively followed how T-cell immune reconstitution unfolded in children after TCRalphabeta/CD19-depleted allogeneic hematopoietic cell transplantation. Results the study describes overall, beyond this receptor: About two months after transplant, the apparently early recovery of alphabetaT-cell counts reportedly depended on just several hundred clones that had expanded rapidly and came from non-depleted graft cells. In some patients, high TCRbeta diversity at day 60 was attributed to recipient T cells and intrathymic progenitors that had survived conditioning. Over the following months the frequencies of hyperexpanded clones went down, and after one year T-cell counts and TCRbeta diversity were mostly credited to newly produced T cells.

Receptors were amplified or captured by PCR. The listed sequencing device is Illumina HiSeq 2500. TCR libraries were prepared with molecular barcoding, using unique molecular identifiers to normalize TCRbeta repertoire quantification. Clones were called with MiXCR by TCRdb after fastp trimmed the public reads at Q25, and only in-frame beta chains were retained. When rows share a CDR3 protein, they turn into one entry using the most common DNA and genes. This sample comprises approximately 500,000 distinct CDR3 sequences, roughly 27% of them detected only once. In total, the top ten clones hold approximately 39% of the sample. From the germline V gene, CDR1 is MNHNS and CDR2 is SASEGT. Measured from the cysteine to the phenylalanine, the CDR3 is 14 residues long. Only the CDR3 part of the read is kept: 42 bases, read in frame from the first base. Deletion took 6 bases off V and 6 bases off J, with a span of 15 bases between the germline ends.

What this sample's treatment or condition label stands for: allogeneic hematopoietic cell transplantation with graft depleted of TCRalphabeta T cells and CD19 B cells. Transplant recipients were children who received TCRalphabeta/CD19-depleted allogeneic hematopoietic cell grafts. The chain joins TRBV6-1 to TRBJ2-1; TRBD1 might be the D gene, on 6 matching bases. The source of this sequence is a boy under two years old with Wiskott-Aldrich syndrome, due to receive a stem cell transplant. The source material was PBMCs, sampled before TCRalphabeta/CD19-depleted stem cell transplant. The encoded CDR3 is CASRGTGNPNEQFF. The bases read TGTGCCAGCAGGGGCACAGGGAATCCCAATGAGCAGTTCTTC.